One sample yielded the 8 T cell receptor beta chains listed below, sequenced in a study of blood T cell repertoires in COVID-19. The protocol was immunoSEQ multiplex PCR, while the TCRdb copy is restricted to in-frame clones and leaves out a portion. The table lists about 92,000 clones, 87% of them singletons. Sample: peripheral blood. The receptors were gathered from a woman aged 55-75 years with COVID-19, enrolled during active disease.

This clone was picked up one time. The J gene is TRBJ1-3, the V gene TRBV4-3; D is possibly TRBD1 (6 bases). Trimming took off 1 base at V and 4 bases at J, with 11 bases between the two ends. Per the germline V gene, CDR1 is LGHNA and CDR2 is YSLEER. The CDR3 totals 15 residues. The CDR3 sequence is CASSQGGTLGNTIYF. In nucleotides, the CDR3 is TGCGCCAGCAGCCAAGGGGGGACACTCGGAAACACCATATATTTT.

This clone was seen just once. V and J are TRBV7-6 and TRBJ2-3, with a weak D call TRBD2 (7 bases). There are 16 residues in the CDR3. V lost 5 bases and J 2 bases, leaving 17 bases between the germline ends. Germline V CDR1 and CDR2: SGHVS, FNYEAQ. The CDR3 here is CASSRRGAGVTDTQYF. CDR3 DNA: TGTGCCAGCAGCCGAAGGGGGGCGGGGGTCACAGATACGCAGTATTTT. Based on the CDR3 plus reference TRBV7-6 and TRBJ2-3, the full variable domain is GAGVSQSPRYKVTKRGQDVALRCDPISGHVSLYWYRQALGQGPEFLTYFNYEAQQDKSGLPNDRFSAERPEGSISTLTIQRTEQRDSAMYRCASSRRGAGVTDTQYFGPGTRLTVL.

This clone was observed a few times. The V gene is TRBV6-6, the J gene TRBJ2-7; D is perhaps TRBD1 (5 bases). Looked up from germline, CDR1 is MNHNY and CDR2 is SVGAGI (reference sequence). Trimming took off 4 bases at V and 2 bases at J, with 9 bases between the two ends. This CDR3 has 13 residues. CDR3 nucleotides: TGTGCCAGCAGTTTACAGGACGCCTACGAGCAGTACTTC. Translated, it gives CASSLQDAYEQYF.

The chain uses TRBV15 and TRBJ2-7, with 9 positions matching TRBD1. Germline-derived CDR1 and CDR2 are LNHNV and YYDKDF (reference sequence). The CDR3 spans 17 residues. J lost 3 bases, V lost 4 bases, and 13 bases had no gene match. As DNA, the CDR3 is TGTGCCACCAGCACTCACTACACACCGGGACAGGGCTACGAGCAGTACTTC. It translates to CATSTHYTPGQGYEQYF.

The J gene is TRBJ1-2, the V gene TRBV29-1, with D perhaps matching TRBD1 (6 bases). CDR1 SQVTM and CDR2 ANQGSEA come from the germline V gene. The CDR3 has 18 amino acids. The ends were cut back, 3 bases at V and 2 bases at J, with 25 bases in the middle. The CDR3 reads CSVEGVRGIVVRNYGYTF. The CDR3 region has the DNA TGCAGCGTTGAGGGGGTCAGGGGAATAGTAGTAAGGAACTATGGCTACACCTTC. The whole variable domain, remainder taken from reference TRBV29-1 and TRBJ1-2, is SAVISQKPSRDICQRGTSLTIQCQVDSQVTMMFWYRQQPGQSLTLIATANQGSEATYESGFVIDKFPISRPNLTFSTLTVSNMSPEDSSIYLCSVEGVRGIVVRNYGYTFGSGTRLTVV.

The chain has TRBV3-1 (or the pseudogene TRBV3-2) and TRBJ1-2; D gene uncertain. Germline values: CDR1 LGHDT, CDR2 YNNKEL (reference sequence). With 0 bases removed from V and 4 bases from J, the gap between germline ends came to 9 bases. This CDR3 has 14 amino acids. For the CDR3, the DNA is TGTGCCAGCAGCCAAGACAGGCATGGCTATGGCTACACCTTC. The encoded protein is CASSQDRHGYGYTF.

In its sample, this clone was seen once. The chain carries TRBV9 and TRBJ1-5, with 10 bases matching TRBD1. The ends lost 7 bases at V and 2 bases at J; junction bases unmatched: 0. The CDR3 sequence is 13 residues long. Germline CDR1 is SGDLS and CDR2 is YYNGEE. Here the CDR3 DNA reads TGTGCCAGCGGACAGGGGGGCAATCAGCCCCAGCATTTT. This sequence encodes CASGQGGNQPQHF.

This chain links TRBV7-9 with TRBJ1-1, with a tentative D call TRBD1 (6 bases). Germline V gene data show CDR1 as SEHNR and CDR2 as FQNEAQ (reference sequence). The CDR3 covers 14 residues. Trimming stripped 4 bases from V and 3 bases from J, with 12 bases between. DNA of the CDR3: TGTGCCAGCAGCTCCAGGGGAGGGGACACTGAAGCTTTCTTT. It encodes CASSSRGGDTEAFF.